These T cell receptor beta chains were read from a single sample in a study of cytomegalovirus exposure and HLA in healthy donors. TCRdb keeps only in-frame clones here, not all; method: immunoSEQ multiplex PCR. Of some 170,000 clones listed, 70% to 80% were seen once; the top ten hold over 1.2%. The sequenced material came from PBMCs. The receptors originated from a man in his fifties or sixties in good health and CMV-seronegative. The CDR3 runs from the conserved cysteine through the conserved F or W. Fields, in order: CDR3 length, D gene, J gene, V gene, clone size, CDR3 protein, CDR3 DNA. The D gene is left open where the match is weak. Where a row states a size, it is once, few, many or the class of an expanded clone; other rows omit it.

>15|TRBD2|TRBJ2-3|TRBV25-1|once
CASSNGGAGGDTQYF
TGTGCCAGCAGTAACGGGGGGGCCGGTGGAGATACGCAGTATTTT
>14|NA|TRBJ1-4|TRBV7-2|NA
CASSESGLYEKLFF
TGTGCCAGCAGCGAGAGCGGGTTATATGAAAAACTGTTTTTT
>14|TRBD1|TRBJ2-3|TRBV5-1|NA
CASSVTGSGDTQYF
TGCGCCAGCAGCGTGACAGGGTCGGGGGATACGCAGTATTTT
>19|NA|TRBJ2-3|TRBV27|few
CASSLAGSETILRTDTQYF
TGTGCCAGCAGTTTAGCGGGGTCCGAAACTATACTTCGCACAGATACGCAGTATTTT
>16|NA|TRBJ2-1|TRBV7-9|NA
CASSLTQANSYNEQFF
TGTGCCAGCAGCTTAACCCAAGCAAACTCCTACAATGAGCAGTTCTTC
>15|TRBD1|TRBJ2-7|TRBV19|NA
CASSMGRTGSYEQYF
TGTGCCAGTAGTATGGGAAGGACAGGTTCCTACGAGCAGTACTTC
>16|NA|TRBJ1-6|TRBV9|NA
CASSDGRLGRGSPLHF
TGTGCCAGCAGCGACGGACGGCTGGGGAGGGGTTCACCCCTCCACTTT
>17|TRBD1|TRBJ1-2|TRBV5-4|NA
CASSLNSGTGATYGYTF
TGTGCCAGCAGCTTGAATTCGGGGACAGGGGCCACCTATGGCTACACCTTC
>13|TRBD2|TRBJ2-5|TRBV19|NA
CASSSGSAETQYF
TGTGCCAGTAGTAGCGGGAGCGCGGAGACCCAGTACTTC
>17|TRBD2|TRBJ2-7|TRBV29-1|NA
CSAVKTSGGVGTYEQYF
TGCAGCGCTGTAAAGACTAGCGGGGGGGTTGGGACCTACGAGCAGTACTTC
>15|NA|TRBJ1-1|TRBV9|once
CASSLTVDRNTEAFF
TGTGCCAGCAGTCTTACCGTCGACAGGAACACTGAAGCTTTCTTT
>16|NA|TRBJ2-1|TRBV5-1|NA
CASSSLTGSTYNEQFF
TGCGCCAGCAGCTCCCTGACAGGTAGTACTTACAATGAGCAGTTCTTC
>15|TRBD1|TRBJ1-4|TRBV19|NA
CASRKPGQFNEKLFF
TGTGCCAGTAGAAAACCGGGACAGTTTAATGAAAAACTGTTTTTT
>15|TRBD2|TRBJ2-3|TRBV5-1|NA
CASSKGLAGPDTQYF
TGCGCCAGCAGCAAGGGACTAGCGGGACCAGATACGCAGTATTTT
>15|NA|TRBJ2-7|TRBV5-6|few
CASSVPVSGTYEQYF
TGTGCCAGCAGCGTCCCGGTTTCGGGAACCTACGAGCAGTACTTC
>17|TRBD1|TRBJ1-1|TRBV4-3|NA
CASSQDLSGTGGRSAFF
TGCGCCAGCAGCCAAGATCTTTCCGGGACAGGGGGTAGGTCGGCTTTCTTT
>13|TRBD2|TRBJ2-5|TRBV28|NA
CASSLRDGGAQYF
TGTGCCAGCAGTTTACGGGATGGGGGGGCCCAGTACTTC
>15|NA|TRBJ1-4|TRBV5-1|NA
CASSSGQPTNEKLFF
TGCGCCAGCAGCAGTGGACAGCCGACTAATGAAAAACTGTTTTTT
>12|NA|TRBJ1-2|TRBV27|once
CASSLSGAGYTF
TGTGCCAGCAGTTTGAGCGGGGCCGGCTACACCTTC
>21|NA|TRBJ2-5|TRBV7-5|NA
CARSLAMNRRTSGDSQETQYF
TGTGCCAGAAGCTTAGCGATGAACAGACGGACTAGCGGGGACTCACAAGAGACCCAGTACTTC
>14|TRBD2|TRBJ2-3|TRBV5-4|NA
CASSPGLVGDTQYF
TGTGCCAGCAGCCCCGGACTAGTCGGAGATACGCAGTATTTT
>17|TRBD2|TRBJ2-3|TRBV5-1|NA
CASSSLDAGGRTDTQYF
TGCGCCAGCAGCTCTTTGGACGCGGGAGGGAGAACAGATACGCAGTATTTT
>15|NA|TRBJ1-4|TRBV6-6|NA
CASRPKGATNEKLFF
TGTGCCAGCAGGCCGAAGGGAGCAACTAATGAAAAACTGTTTTTT
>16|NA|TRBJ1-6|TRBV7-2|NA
CASRVSISSYNSPLHF
TGTGCCAGCAGGGTTTCCATCAGCTCCTATAATTCACCCCTCCACTTT
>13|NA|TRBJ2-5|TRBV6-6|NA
CASTRRGQETQYF
TGTGCCAGCACCCGTAGGGGGCAAGAGACCCAGTACTTC
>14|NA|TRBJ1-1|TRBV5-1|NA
CASSLAWGRTEAFF
TGCGCCAGCAGCTTGGCCTGGGGGCGCACTGAAGCTTTCTTT
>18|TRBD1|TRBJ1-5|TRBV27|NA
CASSFTETGVESNQPQHF
TGTGCCAGCAGTTTCACCGAGACAGGGGTAGAAAGCAATCAGCCCCAGCATTTT
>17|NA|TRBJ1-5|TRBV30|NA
CAWSSGTSAFRNQPQHF
TGTGCCTGGAGTAGCGGGACAAGCGCCTTTCGCAATCAGCCCCAGCATTTT
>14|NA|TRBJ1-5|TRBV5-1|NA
CASSSGTGDGPQHF
TGCGCCAGCAGCTCAGGGACGGGGGACGGGCCCCAGCATTTT
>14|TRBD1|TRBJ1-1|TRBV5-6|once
CASSLGQVNTEAFF
TGTGCCAGCAGCCTGGGACAGGTGAACACTGAAGCTTTCTTT
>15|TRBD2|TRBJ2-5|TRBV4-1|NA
CASSQERGGQETQYF
TGTGCCAGCAGCCAAGAGCGGGGGGGCCAAGAGACCCAGTACTTC
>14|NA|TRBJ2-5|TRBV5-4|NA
CASSPRQLQETQYF
TGTGCCAGCAGCCCTAGACAGCTACAAGAGACCCAGTACTTC
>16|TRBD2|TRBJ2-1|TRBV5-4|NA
CASSPTWGGLVNEQFF
TGTGCCAGCAGCCCCACCTGGGGGGGATTGGTCAATGAGCAGTTCTTC
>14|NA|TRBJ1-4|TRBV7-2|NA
CASSFQGSGEKLFF
TGTGCCAGCAGCTTCCAGGGGTCCGGGGAAAAACTGTTTTTT
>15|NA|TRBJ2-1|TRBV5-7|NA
CASSLRRTPYNEQFF
TGTGCCAGCAGCTTGAGAAGGACACCTTACAATGAGCAGTTCTTC
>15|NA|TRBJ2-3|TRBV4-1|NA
CASSQEAYGTDTQYF
TGCGCCAGCAGCCAAGAAGCTTATGGCACAGATACGCAGTATTTT
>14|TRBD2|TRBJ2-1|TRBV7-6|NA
CASSPGGVYNEQFF
TGTGCCAGCAGCCCTGGGGGGGTGTACAATGAGCAGTTCTTC
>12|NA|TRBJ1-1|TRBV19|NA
CASSTMAGEAFF
TGTGCCAGTAGTACTATGGCAGGTGAAGCTTTCTTT
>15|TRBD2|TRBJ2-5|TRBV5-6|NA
CASSLVTSGGRTQYF
TGTGCCAGCAGCTTGGTGACTAGCGGGGGGAGAACCCAGTACTTC
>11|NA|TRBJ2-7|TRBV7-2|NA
CASSSGDEQYF
TGTGCCAGCAGCTCCGGGGACGAGCAGTACTTC
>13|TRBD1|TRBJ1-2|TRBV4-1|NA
CASSQGDRGRITF
TGCGCCAGCAGCCAAGGGGACAGGGGCCGTATCACCTTC
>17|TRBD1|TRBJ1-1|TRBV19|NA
CASSIDPGTGMNTEAFF
TGTGCCAGTAGTATAGATCCGGGGACAGGGATGAACACTGAAGCTTTCTTT
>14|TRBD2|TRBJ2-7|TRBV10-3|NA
CAITPGGATYEQYF
TGTGCCATCACCCCGGGGGGGGCGACCTACGAGCAGTACTTC
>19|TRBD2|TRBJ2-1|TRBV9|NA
CASSVAPYVTSGEFNEQFF
TGTGCCAGCAGCGTAGCCCCTTACGTTACTAGCGGAGAATTCAATGAGCAGTTCTTC
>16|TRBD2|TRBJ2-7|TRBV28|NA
CASSAPLGRTGTSHYF
TGTGCCAGCAGCGCCCCCTTGGGGCGGACCGGGACTAGTCATTACTTC
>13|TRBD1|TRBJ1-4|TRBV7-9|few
CASRQGEVEKLFF
TGTGCCAGCAGACAGGGGGAAGTTGAAAAACTGTTTTTT
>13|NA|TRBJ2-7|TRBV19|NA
CASSAEAISEQYF
TGTGCCAGTAGTGCAGAGGCAATCTCCGAGCAGTACTTC
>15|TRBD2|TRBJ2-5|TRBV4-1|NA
CASSQDGISGKTQYF
TGCGCCAGCAGCCAAGATGGGATTAGCGGGAAGACCCAGTACTTC
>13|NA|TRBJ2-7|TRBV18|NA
CASSPGVTYEQYF
TGTGCCAGCTCACCCGGGGTCACCTACGAGCAGTACTTC
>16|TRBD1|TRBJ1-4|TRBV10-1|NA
CASSESIGQGNEKLFF
TGCGCCAGCAGTGAGTCCATCGGACAGGGTAATGAAAAACTGTTTTTT
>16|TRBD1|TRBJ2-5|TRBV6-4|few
CASSELAGTGWETQYF
TGTGCCAGCAGTGAACTAGCCGGGACAGGGTGGGAGACCCAGTACTTC
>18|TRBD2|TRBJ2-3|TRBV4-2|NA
CASSLPFSGLAGGPTQYF
TGTGCCAGCAGCCTACCTTTCTCAGGGCTAGCGGGGGGGCCCACGCAGTATTTT
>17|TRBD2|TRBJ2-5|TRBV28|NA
CASSSLTAGGMMETQYF
TGTGCCAGCAGTTCCCTGACGGCGGGAGGGATGATGGAGACCCAGTACTTC
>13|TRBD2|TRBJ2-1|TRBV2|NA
CASRGLAGLEQFF
TGTGCCAGCAGGGGACTAGCGGGACTCGAGCAGTTCTTC
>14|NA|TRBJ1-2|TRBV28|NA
CASSRGVLNYGYTF
TGTGCCAGCTCCCGGGGGGTTCTTAACTATGGCTACACCTTC
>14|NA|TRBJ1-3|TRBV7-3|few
CASSHSGSGNTIYF
TGTGCCAGCAGCCATTCAGGGTCAGGAAACACCATATATTTT
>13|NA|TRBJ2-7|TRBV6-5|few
CASSYRGPYEQYF
TGTGCCAGCAGTTACAGGGGTCCCTACGAGCAGTACTTC